The source of this TCR beta chain is a study of OX40 agonist ivuxolimab in advanced cancers. Here immunoSEQ multiplex PCR was the method, and the copy in TCRdb shows in-frame clones only, minus some. The repertoire holds about 66,000 clones, with about 85% as singletons. This clone occurred a few times. The CDR3 has 17 residues. V lost 7 bases and J 0 bases, leaving 17 bases between the germline ends. The germline CDR1 and CDR2 sequences are SGHRS and YFSETQ. This chain joins TRBV5-1 and TRBJ2-6; perhaps TRBD1 as D (7 bases). The clonotype originates from an adult with an advanced solid tumor such as melanoma, head and neck, liver or kidney cancer. The starting material was CD4+ or CD8+ T cells sorted from blood, obtained in a trial of the OX40 agonist ivuxolimab. For the CDR3, the DNA is TGCGCCAGCGGGACTGACAGGGAGACCTCTGGGGCCAACGTCCTGACTTTC. Protein product: CASGTDRETSGANVLTF.